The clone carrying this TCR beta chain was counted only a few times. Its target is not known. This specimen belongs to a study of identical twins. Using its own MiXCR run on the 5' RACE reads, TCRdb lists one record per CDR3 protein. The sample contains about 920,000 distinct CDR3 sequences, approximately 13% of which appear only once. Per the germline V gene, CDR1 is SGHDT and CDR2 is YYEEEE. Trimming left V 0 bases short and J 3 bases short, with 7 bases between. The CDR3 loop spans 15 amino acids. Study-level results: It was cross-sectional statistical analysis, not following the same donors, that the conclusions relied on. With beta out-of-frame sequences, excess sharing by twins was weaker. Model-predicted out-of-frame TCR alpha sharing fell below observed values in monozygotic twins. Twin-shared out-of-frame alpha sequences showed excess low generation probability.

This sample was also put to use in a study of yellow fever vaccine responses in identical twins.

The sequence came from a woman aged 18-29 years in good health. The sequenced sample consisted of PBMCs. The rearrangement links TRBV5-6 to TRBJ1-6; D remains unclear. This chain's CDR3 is CASSLAAIYNSPLHF. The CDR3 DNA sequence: TGTGCCAGCAGCTTGGCGGCAATCTATAATTCACCCCTCCACTTT.